One and the same sample provided the 5 T cell receptor beta chains below, sequenced in a study of blood T cells in healthy people across ages. Primed by a sample-barcoded 5' primer and a J-beta primer mix, a second PCR proceeded for roughly 7 to 11 cycles. One entry per CDR3 protein, called by TCRdb with MiXCR from the 5' RACE reads. The sample yields some 880,000 distinct CDR3 sequences, around 36% seen once. Sequenced input: blood. These receptors all come from a man aged 18 to 35 in good health.

This rearrangement joins TRBV7-6 to TRBJ2-1; D gene ambiguous. The CDR3 extends over 15 amino acids. Trimming pared 4 bases from V and 5 bases from J, leaving 15 bases between. Germline CDR1 is SGHVS and CDR2 is FNYEAQ. The CDR3 here is CASSSFRMEHNEQFF. DNA for the CDR3: TGTGCCAGCAGCTCATTCAGGATGGAGCACAATGAGCAGTTCTTC.

The J gene is TRBJ2-1, the V gene TRBV6-5; D is unclear. The CDR3 extends over 16 amino acids. V was cut by 7 bases and J by 2 bases, with 18 bases left in between. Germline V gives CDR1 MNHEY, CDR2 SVGAGI. DNA for the CDR3: TGTGCCAGCATGCCTCTGGCCCACTCGACCTACAATGAGCAGTTCTTC. Amino acid sequence: CASMPLAHSTYNEQFF.

This clonotype has at least ten counts. The chain joins TRBV7-2 to TRBJ1-2; 7 bases match TRBD1. Germline lookup yields CDR1 SGHTA and CDR2 FQGNSA. Unmatched junction bases numbered 10, after V lost 5 bases and J lost 4 bases. The CDR3 extends over 15 amino acids. This CDR3 reads CASSPPRDSSYGYTF. The CDR3 coding sequence is TGTGCCAGCAGCCCACCGCGGGACAGCTCCTATGGCTACACCTTC.

This clonotype was observed a few times. This sequence joins TRBV6-6 and TRBJ2-7; TRBD2 matches 8 bases. CDR3 length: 17 residues. V was pared by 2 bases and J by 2 bases, with 11 bases of the junction left unmatched. Germline V gene data show CDR1 as MNHNY and CDR2 as SVGAGI (reference sequence). The CDR3 loop reads CASSYDRTSGSTYEQYF. CDR3 bases: TGTGCCAGCAGTTACGACCGAACTAGCGGATCAACCTACGAGCAGTACTTC.

This clonotype was seen a handful of times. This chain joins TRBV6-5 and TRBJ2-1, with 9 bases matching TRBD2. CDR1 is MNHEY and CDR2 is SVGAGI in the germline V gene. CDR3 length: 16 amino acids. The V and J ends lost 2 bases and 5 bases, in that order; junction bases with no gene match: 7. This chain's CDR3 is CASSYAGGRVDNEQFF. As DNA, the CDR3 is TGTGCCAGCAGTTACGCGGGGGGGAGGGTAGACAATGAGCAGTTCTTC.